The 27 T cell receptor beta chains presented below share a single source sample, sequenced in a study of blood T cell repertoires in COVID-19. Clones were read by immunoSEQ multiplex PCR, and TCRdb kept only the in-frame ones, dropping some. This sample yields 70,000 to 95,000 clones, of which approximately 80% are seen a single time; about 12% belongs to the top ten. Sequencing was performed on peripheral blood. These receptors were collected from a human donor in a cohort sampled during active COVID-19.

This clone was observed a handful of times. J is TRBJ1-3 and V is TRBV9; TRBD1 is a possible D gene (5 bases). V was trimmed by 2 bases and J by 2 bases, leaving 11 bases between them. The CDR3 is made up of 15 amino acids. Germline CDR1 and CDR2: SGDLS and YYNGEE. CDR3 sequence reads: CASSVSGIPGNTIYF. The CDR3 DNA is TGTGCCAGCAGCGTGTCAGGGATTCCTGGAAACACCATATATTTT.

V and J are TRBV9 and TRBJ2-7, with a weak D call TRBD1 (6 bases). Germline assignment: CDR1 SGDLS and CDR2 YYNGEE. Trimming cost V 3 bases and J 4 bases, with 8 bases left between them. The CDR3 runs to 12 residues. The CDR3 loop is CASSATGYEQYF. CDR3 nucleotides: TGTGCCAGCAGCGCCACAGGGTACGAGCAGTACTTC.

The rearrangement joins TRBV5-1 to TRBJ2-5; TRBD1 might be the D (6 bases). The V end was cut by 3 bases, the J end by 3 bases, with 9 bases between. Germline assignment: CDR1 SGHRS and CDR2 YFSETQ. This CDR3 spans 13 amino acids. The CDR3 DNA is TGCGCCAGCAGCTCAGGGGTAAAAGAGACCCAGTACTTC. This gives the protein CASSSGVKETQYF.

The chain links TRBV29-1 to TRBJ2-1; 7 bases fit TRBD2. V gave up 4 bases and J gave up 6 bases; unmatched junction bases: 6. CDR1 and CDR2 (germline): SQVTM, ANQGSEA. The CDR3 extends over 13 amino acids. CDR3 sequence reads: CSVGLGGSNEQFF. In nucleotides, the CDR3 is TGCAGCGTTGGACTCGGGGGGAGCAATGAGCAGTTCTTC.

CDR3 region: CASSLARDSGGTDTQYF. In nucleotides, the CDR3 is TGTGCCAGCAGCTTGGCAAGAGATAGCGGGGGCACAGATACGCAGTATTTT. The chain has TRBV5-8 and TRBJ2-3; 8 bases align to TRBD2. The CDR3 totals 17 residues. Trimming removed 0 bases from V and 1 base from J; junction bases left unmatched: 7. CDR1 and CDR2 from the germline V gene are SGHTS and YDEGEE.

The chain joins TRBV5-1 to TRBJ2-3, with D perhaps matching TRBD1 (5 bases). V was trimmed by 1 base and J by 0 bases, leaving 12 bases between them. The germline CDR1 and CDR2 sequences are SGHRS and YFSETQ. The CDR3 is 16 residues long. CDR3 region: CASSLYPGSSTDTQYF. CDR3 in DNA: TGCGCCAGCAGCTTGTACCCAGGGTCTAGCACAGATACGCAGTATTTT.

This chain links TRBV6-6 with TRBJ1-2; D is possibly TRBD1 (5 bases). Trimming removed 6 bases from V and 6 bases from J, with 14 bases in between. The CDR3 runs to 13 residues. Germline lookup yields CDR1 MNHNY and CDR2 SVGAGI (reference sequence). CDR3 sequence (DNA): TGTGCCAGCAGCTCTCAGGGATATGATGGCTACACCTTC. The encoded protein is CASSSQGYDGYTF.

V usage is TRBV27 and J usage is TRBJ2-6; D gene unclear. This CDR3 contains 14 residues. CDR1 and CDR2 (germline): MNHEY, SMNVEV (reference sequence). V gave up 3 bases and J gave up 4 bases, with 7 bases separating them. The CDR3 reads CASSFHRGANVLTF. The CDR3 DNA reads TGTGCCAGCAGTTTTCATCGGGGGGCCAACGTCCTGACTTTC.

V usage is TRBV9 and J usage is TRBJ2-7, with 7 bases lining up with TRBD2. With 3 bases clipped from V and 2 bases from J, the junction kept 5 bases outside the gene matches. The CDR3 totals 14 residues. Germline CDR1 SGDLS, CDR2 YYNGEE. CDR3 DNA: TGTGCCAGCAGCGCTCGACTAGCCACCTACGAGCAGTACTTC. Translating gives CASSARLATYEQYF.

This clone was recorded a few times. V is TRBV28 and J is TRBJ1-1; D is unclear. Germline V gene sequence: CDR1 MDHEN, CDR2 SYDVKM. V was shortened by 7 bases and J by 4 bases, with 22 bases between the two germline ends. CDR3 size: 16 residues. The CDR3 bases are TGTGCCAGCACCCTACAACTGGCGGGGATGAGCACTGAAGCTTTCTTT. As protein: CASTLQLAGMSTEAFF.

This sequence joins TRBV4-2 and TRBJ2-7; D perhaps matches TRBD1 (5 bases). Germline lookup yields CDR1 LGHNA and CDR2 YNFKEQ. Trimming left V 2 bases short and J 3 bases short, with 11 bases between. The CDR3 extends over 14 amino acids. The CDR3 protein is CASSQQDKDYEQYF. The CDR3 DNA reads TGTGCCAGCAGCCAACAGGACAAGGACTACGAGCAGTACTTC.

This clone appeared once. CDR3: CASSLDGKRTYEQYF. The CDR3 DNA reads TGTGCCAGCAGTCTGGACGGGAAGAGAACCTACGAGCAGTACTTC. V and J are TRBV6-2 or TRBV6-3 and TRBJ2-7; tentative D call: TRBD2 (5 bases). This CDR3 comprises 15 residues. With 5 bases removed from V and 2 bases from J, the gap between germline ends came to 16 bases. Germline V lookup: CDR1 MNHEY, CDR2 SVGEGT.

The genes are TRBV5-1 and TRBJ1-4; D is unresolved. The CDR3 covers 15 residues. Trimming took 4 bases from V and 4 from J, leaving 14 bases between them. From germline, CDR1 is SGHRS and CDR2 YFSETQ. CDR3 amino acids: CASSAAQRNNEKLFF. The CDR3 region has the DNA TGCGCCAGCAGCGCGGCGCAACGGAATAATGAAAAACTGTTTTTT.

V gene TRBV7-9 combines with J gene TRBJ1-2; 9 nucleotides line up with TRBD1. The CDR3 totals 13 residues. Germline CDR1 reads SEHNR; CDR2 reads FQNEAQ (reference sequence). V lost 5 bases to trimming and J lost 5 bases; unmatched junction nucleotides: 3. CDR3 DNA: TGTGCCAGCAGCGGTGGACAGGGGTATGGCTACACCTTC. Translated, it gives CASSGGQGYGYTF.

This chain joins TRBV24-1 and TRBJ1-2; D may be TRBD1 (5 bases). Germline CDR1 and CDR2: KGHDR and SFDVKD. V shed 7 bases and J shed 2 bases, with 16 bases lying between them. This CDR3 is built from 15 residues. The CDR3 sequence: CATSDTGGGNYGYTF. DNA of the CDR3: TGTGCCACCAGCGATACAGGTGGGGGGAACTATGGCTACACCTTC.

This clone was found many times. This CDR3 is CASSLPQGGQYF. CDR3 nucleotide sequence: TGTGCCAGCAGCTTACCCCAGGGGGGGCAGTACTTC. The chain joins TRBV28 to TRBJ2-7; TRBD1 is a possible D gene (7 bases). V lost 6 bases and J 9 bases, leaving 15 bases between the germline ends. Germline values: CDR1 MDHEN, CDR2 SYDVKM. This CDR3 comprises 12 residues.

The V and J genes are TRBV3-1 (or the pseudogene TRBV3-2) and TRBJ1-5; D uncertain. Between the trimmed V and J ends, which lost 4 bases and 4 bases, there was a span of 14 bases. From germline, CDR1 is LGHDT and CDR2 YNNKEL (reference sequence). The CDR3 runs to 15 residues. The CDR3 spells CASSRGGTANQPQHF. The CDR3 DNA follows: TGTGCCAGCAGCCGAGGAGGAACTGCAAATCAGCCCCAGCATTTT.

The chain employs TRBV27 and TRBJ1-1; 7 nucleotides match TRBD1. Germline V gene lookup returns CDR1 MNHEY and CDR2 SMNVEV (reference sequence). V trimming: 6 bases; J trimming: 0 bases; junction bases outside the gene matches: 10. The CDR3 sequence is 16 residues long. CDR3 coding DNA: TGTGCCAGCAGCTTGACAGGGATAGGAATGAACACTGAAGCTTTCTTT. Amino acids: CASSLTGIGMNTEAFF.

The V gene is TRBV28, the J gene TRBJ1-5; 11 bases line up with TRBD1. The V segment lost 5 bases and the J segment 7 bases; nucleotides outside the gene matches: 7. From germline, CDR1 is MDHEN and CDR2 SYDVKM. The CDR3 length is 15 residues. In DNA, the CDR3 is TGTGCCAGCAGTGCTGGACAGGGGGCAAGCCAGCCCCAGCATTTT. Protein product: CASSAGQGASQPQHF.

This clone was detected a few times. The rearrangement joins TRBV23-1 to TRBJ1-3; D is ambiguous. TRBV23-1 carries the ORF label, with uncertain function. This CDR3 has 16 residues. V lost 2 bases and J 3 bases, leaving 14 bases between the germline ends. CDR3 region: CASSQGEDLLGNTIYF. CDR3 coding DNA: TGCGCCAGCAGTCAAGGTGAGGATTTACTTGGAAACACCATATATTTT.

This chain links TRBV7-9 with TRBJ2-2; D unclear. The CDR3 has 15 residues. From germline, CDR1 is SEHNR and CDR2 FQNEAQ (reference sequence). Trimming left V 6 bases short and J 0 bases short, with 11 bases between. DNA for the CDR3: TGTGCCAGCAGTCCGGTCCCCACGAACACCGGGGAGCTGTTTTTT. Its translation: CASSPVPTNTGELFF.

The CDR3 here is CASSTEPSSGNTIYF. CDR3 coding DNA: TGCGCCAGCAGTACGGAGCCGAGCTCTGGAAACACCATATATTTT. This chain uses TRBV5-1 with TRBJ1-3, with D hard to call. The CDR3 contains 15 residues. V gave up 5 bases and J gave up 0 bases, with 12 bases separating them. CDR1 is SGHRS and CDR2 is YFSETQ in the germline V gene.

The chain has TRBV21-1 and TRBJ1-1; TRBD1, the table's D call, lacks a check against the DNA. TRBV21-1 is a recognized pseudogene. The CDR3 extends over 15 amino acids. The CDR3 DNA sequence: TGTGCCAGCAGCTGCCACAGGGGGCCGAACACTGAAGCTTTCTTT. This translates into CASSCHRGPNTEAFF.

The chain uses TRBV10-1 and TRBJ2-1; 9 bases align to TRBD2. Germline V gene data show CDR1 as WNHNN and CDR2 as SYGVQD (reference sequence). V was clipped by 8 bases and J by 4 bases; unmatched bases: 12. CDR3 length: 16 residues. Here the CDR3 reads CASPRPGTSTYNEQFF. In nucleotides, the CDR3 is TGCGCCAGCCCACGCCCCGGGACTAGCACTTACAATGAGCAGTTCTTC.

CDR3 protein: CASSLGLTYNEQFF. In DNA, the CDR3 is TGTGCCAGCAGCTTAGGGCTGACCTACAATGAGCAGTTCTTC. The chain uses TRBV7-2 and TRBJ2-1; D gene uncertain. The CDR3 covers 14 residues. V lost 1 base and J 2 bases, leaving 6 bases between the germline ends. The V gene's germline CDR1 is SGHTA and CDR2 FQGNSA.

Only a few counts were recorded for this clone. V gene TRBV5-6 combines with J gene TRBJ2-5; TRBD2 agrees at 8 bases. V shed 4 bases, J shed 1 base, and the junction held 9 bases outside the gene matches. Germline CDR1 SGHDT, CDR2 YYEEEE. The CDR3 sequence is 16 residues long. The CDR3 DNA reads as TGTGCCAGCAGCACCTACAGCGGGGGTACCCAAGAGACCCAGTACTTC. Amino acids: CASSTYSGGTQETQYF.

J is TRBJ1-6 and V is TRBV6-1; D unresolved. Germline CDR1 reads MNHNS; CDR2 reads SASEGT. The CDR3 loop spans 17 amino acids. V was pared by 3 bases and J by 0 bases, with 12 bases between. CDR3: CASSDSVTSSYNSPLHF. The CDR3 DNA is TGTGCCAGCAGTGATAGCGTCACCAGCTCCTATAATTCACCCCTCCACTTT.